This passage covers 32 T cell receptor beta chains from one sample sequenced in a study of immune evolution from preneoplasia to lung adenocarcinoma. TCRdb keeps only in-frame clones here, not all; method: immunoSEQ multiplex PCR. The sample contains about 26,000 clones, 65% to 75% of which appear only once. The sequenced sample was FFPE invasive lung adenocarcinoma tissue. These receptors came from a person between 55 and 69 years old with invasive lung adenocarcinoma. Some clones in this sample may be carry-over from other donors' samples.

Concerning this clone itself: At one end, the junction sequence differs from germline, possibly due to a read error. The J gene is TRBJ2-1, the V gene TRBV7-9; D call uncertain. Germline loops: CDR1 SEHNR, CDR2 FQNEAQ (reference sequence). The CDR3 covers 12 residues. Here the CDR3 DNA reads TGCGCCAGCAGCCAAGGAGCCAGGGAGCAGTTCTTC. Residues: CASSQGAREQFF.

J is TRBJ2-1 and V is TRBV18; 7 nucleotides agree with TRBD2. Unmatched junction bases numbered 14, after V lost 6 bases and J lost 6 bases. Germline CDR1 KGHSH, CDR2 LQKENI. CDR3 length: 16 amino acids. DNA of the CDR3: TGTGCCAGCTCGTGGGCAAGCCTAGCGGCAGGCAATGAGCAGTTCTTC. This translates into CASSWASLAAGNEQFF.

The J gene is TRBJ1-5, the V gene TRBV7-9; D is perhaps TRBD1 (6 bases). Germline-derived CDR1 and CDR2 are SEHNR and FQNEAQ (reference sequence). CDR3 length: 13 amino acids. The V gene lost 5 bases and the J gene lost 5 bases, with 10 bases spanning the gap. The CDR3 region is CASSLGADQPQHF. The DNA for the CDR3 is TGTGCCAGCAGCCTGGGGGCGGATCAGCCCCAGCATTTT.

The V call is TRBV27, the J call TRBJ2-7; the match to TRBD1 covers 10 bases. Germline loops: CDR1 MNHEY, CDR2 SMNVEV (reference sequence). The V gene end was trimmed by 8 bases and the J gene end by 7 bases; junction bases not matched to a gene: 5. The CDR3 sequence is 12 residues long. CDR3: CASRQGAQEQYF. The CDR3, as DNA: TGTGCCAGCCGACAGGGGGCTCAAGAGCAGTACTTC.

The chain links TRBV4-1 to TRBJ2-3, with 7 bases identical to TRBD2. The CDR3 totals 19 residues. Germline loops: CDR1 MGHRA, CDR2 YSYEKL. J gave up 3 bases and V 4 bases, and 19 bases lay outside the gene matches. The CDR3 region has the DNA TGCGCCAGCAGCCCTCGTCCCGAGGGGACGGGAGGTGGAACAGATACGCAGTATTTT. It translates to CASSPRPEGTGGGTDTQYF.

The chain has TRBV5-4 and TRBJ2-2, with D tentatively TRBD2 (5 bases). In germline, CDR1 is SGHNT, CDR2 YYREEE (reference sequence). V was clipped by 4 bases and J by 4 bases, with 11 bases between them. This CDR3 contains 14 residues. The DNA of the CDR3 is TGTGCCAGCAGCCCAAAGAGGGCCACCGGGGAGCTGTTTTTT. It yields the protein CASSPKRATGELFF.

The rearrangement joins TRBV30 to TRBJ2-2, with 7 nucleotides matching TRBD1. Germline lookup yields CDR1 GTSNPN and CDR2 SVGIG (reference sequence). The CDR3 runs to 14 residues. V gave up 5 bases and J gave up 6 bases; unmatched junction bases: 9. The CDR3 sequence is CAWSPTGVAGELFF. The DNA for the CDR3 is TGTGCCTGGTCGCCAACAGGGGTTGCCGGGGAGCTGTTTTTT.

V gene TRBV7-2 combines with J gene TRBJ1-2, with D possibly matching TRBD1 (6 bases). The V end lost 3 bases, the J end lost 3 bases, and 8 bases lay between the germline ends. In germline, CDR1 is SGHTA, CDR2 FQGNSA. The CDR3 contains 13 residues. The CDR3 region has the DNA TGTGCCAGCAGCTTTTCAGGGGACTATGGCTACACCTTC. The encoded protein is CASSFSGDYGYTF. The full variable domain, with the rest looked up from reference TRBV7-2 and TRBJ1-2, is GAGVSQSPSNKVTEKGKDVELRCDPISGHTALYWYRQSLGQGLEFLIYFQGNSAPDKSGLPSDRFSAERTGGSVSTLTIQRTQQEDSAVYLCASSFSGDYGYTFGSGTRLTVV.

This clone was counted a single time. The CDR3 loop reads CATKGIQEWETQYF. CDR3 nucleotide sequence: TGTGCCACCAAGGGAATACAAGAATGGGAGACCCAGTACTTC. The V and J genes are TRBV10-3 and TRBJ2-5; D not certain. The germline CDR1 and CDR2 sequences are ENHRY and SYGVKD. The CDR3 is made up of 14 amino acids. V was cut by 10 bases and J by 5 bases, with 20 bases left in between.

This clone was found a few times. This sequence joins TRBV10-2 and TRBJ2-7; tentatively, D is TRBD1 or TRBD2 (5 bases each). Between the trimmed V and J ends, which lost 7 bases and 3 bases, there was a span of 13 bases. Germline CDR1 is WSHSY and CDR2 is SAAADI. The CDR3 is made up of 13 amino acids. The CDR3 loop is CASKSGQNYEQYF. In DNA form, the CDR3 reads TGCGCCAGCAAATCGGGGCAAAACTACGAGCAGTACTTC.

The CDR3 sequence: CASSQGTAVNIQYF. For the CDR3, the DNA is TGTGCCAGCAGTCAGGGGACGGCGGTAAACATTCAGTACTTC. The chain employs TRBV14 and TRBJ2-4; D might be TRBD1 (6 bases). This CDR3 has 14 amino acids. V gave up 6 bases and J gave up 6 bases, with 15 bases separating them. The V gene's germline CDR1 is SGHDN and CDR2 FVKESK.

This clone was observed a single time. This sequence joins TRBV5-6 and TRBJ2-6; 7 nucleotides align to TRBD1. This CDR3 comprises 18 residues. The V gene's germline CDR1 is SGHDT and CDR2 YYEEEE. Unmatched junction bases numbered 8, after V lost 2 bases and J lost 0 bases. In DNA, the CDR3 is TGTGCCAGCAGCTTCCCGACAGGGATACTCTCTGGGGCCAACGTCCTGACTTTC. Protein: CASSFPTGILSGANVLTF. The variable domain in full, completed from reference TRBV5-6 and TRBJ2-6, reads DAGVTQSPTHLIKTRGQQVTLRCSPKSGHDTVSWYQQALGQGPQFIFQYYEEEERQRGNFPDRFSGHQFPNYSSELNVNALLLGDSALYLCASSFPTGILSGANVLTFGAGSRLTVL.

Remarks on this clone: Within the sample, other DNA sequences also encode this same CDR3. For the CDR3, the DNA is TGCGCCAGCAGCTCCCGGGGAGGCACAGATACGCAGTATTTT. This sequence encodes CASSSRGGTDTQYF. V usage is TRBV5-1 and J usage is TRBJ2-3; D is possibly TRBD2 (5 bases). The CDR3 contains 14 residues. Trimming removed 3 bases from V and 1 base from J, with 9 bases in between. Germline V CDR1 and CDR2: SGHRS, YFSETQ.

V gene TRBV15 combines with J gene TRBJ2-5; D not certain. The CDR3 is 16 amino acids. The V end was cut by 0 bases, the J end by 0 bases, with 11 bases between. CDR1 LNHNV and CDR2 YYDKDF come from the germline V gene (reference sequence). The CDR3 nucleotides read TGTGCCACCAGCAGAGACCCTCAGATGTACCAAGAGACCCAGTACTTC. Protein sequence: CATSRDPQMYQETQYF. Supplemented by reference TRBV15 and TRBJ2-5, the full variable domain reads DAMVIQNPRYQVTQFGKPVTLSCSQTLNHNVMYWYQQKSSQAPKLLFHYYDKDFNNEADTPDNFQSRRPNTSFCFLDIRSPGLGDTAMYLCATSRDPQMYQETQYFGPGTRLLVL.

This clone appeared once. The V call is TRBV29-1, the J call TRBJ1-1; 11 nucleotides line up with TRBD1. Germline CDR1 and CDR2: SQVTM and ANQGSEA. V lost 6 bases to trimming and J lost 5 bases; unmatched junction nucleotides: 5. This CDR3 is built from 13 residues. CDR3 sequence: CSVDRGQWTEAFF. The CDR3 nucleotides are TGCAGCGTGGACAGGGGGCAGTGGACTGAAGCTTTCTTT. Full variable domain (rest looked up from reference TRBV29-1 and TRBJ1-1): SAVISQKPSRDICQRGTSLTIQCQVDSQVTMMFWYRQQPGQSLTLIATANQGSEATYESGFVIDKFPISRPNLTFSTLTVSNMSPEDSSIYLCSVDRGQWTEAFFGQGTRLTVV.

The chain links TRBV28 to TRBJ2-1; tentatively, D is TRBD2 (5 bases). Deletions cut 5 bases from V and 3 bases from J, with 17 bases between. From germline, CDR1 is MDHEN and CDR2 SYDVKM. The CDR3 is made up of 16 amino acids. The CDR3 coding sequence is TGTGCCAGCAGTCCAGCGGACTGGACGATCTACAATGAGCAGTTCTTC. Residues: CASSPADWTIYNEQFF.

J is TRBJ2-7 and V is TRBV29-1; no reliable D call. Trimming left V 1 base short and J 4 bases short, with 8 bases between. CDR1 and CDR2 (germline): SQVTM, ANQGSEA. The CDR3 covers 12 residues. This CDR3 is CSVEGGGYEQYF. The CDR3 DNA sequence: TGCAGCGTTGAAGGGGGTGGGTACGAGCAGTACTTC.

The V call is TRBV11-2, the J call TRBJ2-7; 11 nucleotides line up with TRBD2. In germline, CDR1 is SGHAT, CDR2 FQNNGV. The CDR3 is made up of 17 amino acids. V trimming: 5 bases; J trimming: 5 bases; junction bases outside the gene matches: 14. Written as DNA, the CDR3 is TGTGCCAGCAGCCTTGAGGGATCGGCTAGCGGGAGGAACGAGCAGTACTTC. Translated: CASSLEGSASGRNEQYF.

The chain has TRBV2 and TRBJ2-2; 12 bases match TRBD2. Germline V gene lookup returns CDR1 SNHLY and CDR2 FYNNEI. The CDR3 extends over 15 amino acids. J was trimmed by 7 bases and V by 4 bases; bases with no gene match: 4. The CDR3 loop reads CASSGRLAGVGELFF. DNA for the CDR3: TGTGCCAGCAGTGGGCGACTAGCGGGAGTCGGGGAGCTGTTTTTT.

This clone is a singleton in its sample. The chain carries TRBV27 and TRBJ2-1; 10 nucleotides agree with TRBD2. The CDR3 totals 16 residues. V was clipped by 4 bases and J by 3 bases; unmatched bases: 6. Germline assignment: CDR1 MNHEY and CDR2 SMNVEV (reference sequence). The CDR3 loop reads CASSSSGGADYNEQFF. The CDR3 coding sequence is TGTGCCAGCAGTTCAAGCGGGGGGGCGGACTACAATGAGCAGTTCTTC.

This clone was counted a few times. Within the sample, other DNA sequences also encode this same CDR3. The chain carries TRBV11-2 and TRBJ2-7; 10 bases match TRBD2. V shed 6 bases, J shed 0 bases, and the junction held 5 bases outside the gene matches. This CDR3 contains 15 residues. The V gene's germline CDR1 is SGHAT and CDR2 FQNNGV. CDR3 sequence: CASRDSGRSSYEQYF. In DNA, the CDR3 is TGTGCCAGCAGAGATAGCGGGAGGAGCTCCTACGAGCAGTACTTC.

This CDR3 reads CSVVAGGVEQYF. DNA for the CDR3: TGCAGCGTTGTGGCGGGAGGCGTCGAGCAGTACTTC. The V call is TRBV29-1, the J call TRBJ2-7; 8 bases match TRBD2. With V trimmed by 4 bases and J by 6 bases, 5 bases remained unmatched. The CDR3 has 12 residues. Germline values: CDR1 SQVTM, CDR2 ANQGSEA.

J is TRBJ2-3 and V is TRBV30; the D call may be TRBD1 or TRBD2 (6 bases each). There are 14 residues in the CDR3. Germline V lookup: CDR1 GTSNPN, CDR2 SVGIG (reference sequence). Deletions cut 0 bases from V and 4 bases from J, with 11 bases between. The CDR3 nucleotides read TGTGCCTGGAGTGTGTGGGGGGCCGCAGATACGCAGTATTTT. This translates into CAWSVWGAADTQYF.

CDR3: CASSPGDNTGELFF. In DNA, the CDR3 is TGTGCCAGCTCACCCGGGGACAACACCGGGGAGCTGTTTTTT. This chain connects TRBV18 to TRBJ2-2; D assignment may be TRBD1 or TRBD2 (5 bases each). The CDR3 is 14 residues long. Germline values: CDR1 KGHSH, CDR2 LQKENI. V lost 3 bases and J lost 2, with 7 bases in between.

The chain uses TRBV6-4 and TRBJ2-1; TRBD2 matches at 7 bases. Germline V gene lookup returns CDR1 MRHNA and CDR2 SNTAGT. V was clipped by 4 bases and J by 3 bases; unmatched bases: 6. This CDR3 region has 15 residues. The CDR3 is CASSARGEDYNEQFF. The CDR3 DNA reads as TGTGCCAGCAGTGCCCGGGGGGAGGACTACAATGAGCAGTTCTTC.

This clone was seen a single time. The chain uses TRBV6-5 and TRBJ1-1, with D uncertain. The CDR3 sequence is 12 residues long. CDR1 and CDR2 from the germline V gene are MNHEY and SVGAGI. V was trimmed by 9 bases and J by 1 base, leaving 9 bases between them. CDR3 residues: CASKERNTEAFF. The CDR3 coding sequence is TGTGCCAGTAAAGAGAGGAACACTGAAGCTTTCTTT.

This clone was recorded a few times. The rearrangement joins TRBV9 to TRBJ2-2; 9 nucleotides match TRBD1. The CDR3 consists of 17 residues. Germline values: CDR1 SGDLS, CDR2 YYNGEE. The V and J ends lost 0 bases and 3 bases, in that order; junction bases with no gene match: 6. The CDR3 protein is CASSVARGQGHTGELFF. The DNA for the CDR3 is TGTGCCAGCAGCGTAGCGAGGGGACAGGGCCACACCGGGGAGCTGTTTTTT.

This clone occurred a few times. The CDR3, as DNA: TGTGCCAGCAGTTACTCTGGGGGGCGGAGGCAGTTCTTC. Translation: CASSYSGGRRQFF. V usage is TRBV6-5 and J usage is TRBJ2-1, with D perhaps being TRBD1 or TRBD2 (6 bases each). V lost 0 bases to trimming and J lost 12 bases, with 12 bases between them. The CDR3 covers 13 residues. CDR1 and CDR2 from the germline V gene are MNHEY and SVGAGI.

This chain uses TRBV5-4 with TRBJ2-5; TRBD2 matches 10 bases. This CDR3 comprises 15 residues. After removal of 2 bases from V and 5 bases from J, the junction contained 6 bases not matched to a gene. Germline V CDR1 and CDR2: SGHNT, YYREEE (reference sequence). The CDR3 nucleotides are TGTGCCAGCAGCTTATCTAGCGGGAGACAGGAGACCCAGTACTTC. Translated, it gives CASSLSSGRQETQYF.

The rearrangement links TRBV9 to TRBJ2-5; tentative D call: TRBD2 (5 bases). The germline V and J ends were trimmed by 0 bases and 3 bases, with 6 bases remaining between them. Germline V lookup: CDR1 SGDLS, CDR2 YYNGEE. This CDR3 has 13 amino acids. As DNA, the CDR3 is TGTGCCAGCAGCGTAGCGGGGAAAGAGACCCAGTACTTC. Translating gives CASSVAGKETQYF. Full variable domain (remainder filled in from reference TRBV9 and TRBJ2-5): DSGVTQTPKHLITATGQRVTLRCSPRSGDLSVYWYQQSLDQGLQFLIQYYNGEERAKGNILERFSAQQFPDLHSELNLSSLELGDSALYFCASSVAGKETQYFGPGTRLLVL.

V is TRBV25-1 and J is TRBJ2-2; D is tentatively TRBD1 or TRBD2 (5 bases each). Germline V gene sequence: CDR1 MGHDK, CDR2 SYGVNS. This CDR3 spans 14 amino acids. Trimming took 5 bases from V and 4 from J, leaving 11 bases between them. CDR3 residues: CASSFRDRTGELFF. The CDR3 region has the DNA TGTGCCAGCAGTTTCCGGGACCGCACCGGGGAGCTGTTTTTT.

The chain's CDR3 is CASITKPSGTSPEQYF. CDR3 sequence (DNA): TGTGCCAGCATCACAAAACCTAGCGGGACATCGCCCGAGCAGTACTTC. This chain connects TRBV5-4 to TRBJ2-7; TRBD2 matches at 9 bases. The CDR3 is 16 amino acids. Losses at the gene ends were 6 bases for V and 6 bases for J; bases not matched to a gene: 16. Germline V gene data show CDR1 as SGHNT and CDR2 as YYREEE (reference sequence).